Detailed here is one T cell receptor beta chain. The target antigen is unknown. Sequencing was performed with immunoSEQ multiplex PCR; in TCRdb, only in-frame clones are kept and a portion is missing. The sample records 110,000 or so clones, 85% to 90% being singletons. Indicated time point: week 11, during vaccination. The content of each vaccine dose was 300 ug of mutant IDH1 20-mer peptide, and topical imiquimod accompanied it. In every donor, the tumor was a new WHO grade 3 or 4 IDH1-mutant, ATRX-lost astrocytoma. The sample belongs to a study of a mutant IDH1 vaccine in newly diagnosed glioma. Overall study: Either 4-6 weeks after radiotherapy alone or alongside temozolomide, vaccination was begun. Among treated patients, around 60% were male and roughly 40% female, and mean age was 40.4 years.

Study-wide findings and caveats: Patients showed vaccine-induced immune responses at a rate of under 95%.

Germline V gene lookup returns CDR1 KGHSH and CDR2 LQKENI. The CDR3 is made up of 16 amino acids. V lost 4 bases and J lost 1, with 13 bases in between. The source material was PBMCs, sampled from a glioma patient whose treatment included an IDH1 peptide vaccine. The J gene is TRBJ1-4, the V gene TRBV18, with no clear D. The clonotype was recovered from a woman between 50 and 59 years old with glioma. CDR3: CASSLFDTGTNEKLFF. In DNA, the CDR3 is TGTGCCAGCTCACTCTTCGACACGGGAACTAATGAAAAACTGTTTTTT. Together with reference TRBV18 and TRBJ1-4, the CDR3 gives the full variable domain: NAGVMQNPRHLVRRRGQEARLRCSPMKGHSHVYWYRQLPEEGLKFMVYLQKENIIDESGMPKERFSAEFPKEGPSILRIQQVVRGDSAAYFCASSLFDTGTNEKLFFGSGTQLSVL.